These 10 T cell receptor beta chains originate from one sample sequenced in a study of CD8 T cells in cerebrospinal fluid in Alzheimer's disease. TCRdb re-called the 10x single-cell sequencing reads and gives one entry per CDR3 protein, without DNA. This table holds over a thousand distinct CDR3 sequences. Sequenced input: cerebrospinal fluid. The receptors stem from a human donor in good health.

This clonotype registers large by frequency. The V and J genes are TRBV11-2 and TRBJ2-1; the D gene TCRdb calls, TRBD2, cannot be checked with no DNA. Germline values: CDR1 SGHAT, CDR2 FQNNGV. The CDR3 runs 15 residues. CDR3 sequence reads: CASSSGLAAHNEQFF.

This chain connects TRBV7-6 to TRBJ2-2; TCRdb returns TRBD1, unconfirmable since there is no DNA. The germline CDR1 and CDR2 sequences are SGHVS and FNYEAQ. The CDR3 has 15 residues. CDR3 in amino acids: CASSFSGGQAGELFF.

This clonotype counts as large by frequency. The J gene is TRBJ1-6, the V gene TRBV20-1; the D call from TCRdb, TRBD1, cannot be confirmed without DNA. Germline CDR1 and CDR2: DFQATT and SNEGSKA (reference sequence). The CDR3 is 14 amino acids. The CDR3 loop reads CSARQDRGYSPLHF.

By frequency, this clonotype is medium-sized (0.01 to 0.1%). V and J are TRBV2 and TRBJ1-4. The CDR3 length is 14 residues. Germline V CDR1 and CDR2: SNHLY, FYNNEI. The CDR3: CASLVGGANEKLFF.

The chain joins TRBV12-3 or TRBV12-4 to TRBJ1-2; TCRdb's D gene call, TRBD1, goes unchecked for lack of DNA. The CDR3 is made up of 14 amino acids. The CDR3 sequence is CASSFWSRDYGYTF.

By frequency, this clonotype registers medium-sized. This chain joins TRBV5-1 and TRBJ2-1; the D call of TRBD2 rests on TCRdb alone, since no DNA is present to check it. CDR1 SGHRS and CDR2 YFSETQ come from the germline V gene. The CDR3 runs to 16 residues. The CDR3 region is CASRPETGIVFNEQFF.

By frequency, this clonotype registers large. The gene calls are TRBV25-1 and TRBJ1-1; there is no DNA to check the TCRdb D call of TRBD1. Germline V CDR1 and CDR2: MGHDK, SYGVNS. This CDR3 spans 13 amino acids. The CDR3: CASSGDTNTEAFF.

Measured by frequency, this clonotype is medium-sized. CDR3 in amino acids: CASSPESRPNTEAFF. The chain has TRBV4-2 and TRBJ1-1. Germline V lookup: CDR1 LGHNA, CDR2 YNFKEQ. The CDR3 length is 15 residues.

By frequency, this clonotype registers medium-sized. This sequence joins TRBV29-1 and TRBJ2-7; TCRdb designates TRBD2, a call that cannot be tested without DNA. Germline V lookup: CDR1 SQVTM, CDR2 ANQGSEA. This CDR3 comprises 14 residues. The CDR3 region is CSVVWAQGLHEQYF.

Frequency places this clonotype as medium-sized (0.01 to 0.1%). The chain links TRBV18 to TRBJ1-5. The germline V gene encodes CDR1 KGHSH and CDR2 LQKENI. The CDR3 loop spans 17 amino acids. The CDR3 here is CASSPPEAAGGRGPQHF. The full variable domain, in which reference TRBV18 and TRBJ1-5 provide the parts outside the CDR3, is NAGVMQNPRHLVRRRGQEARLRCSPMKGHSHVYWYRQLPEEGLKFMVYLQKENIIDESGMPKERFSAEFPKEGPSILRIQQVVRGDSAAYFCASSPPEAAGGRGPQHFGDGTRLSIL.